These T cell receptor beta chains were read from a single sample in a study of T cell responses to AZD1222 COVID-19 vaccine. Data came from immunoSEQ multiplex PCR; TCRdb stores just in-frame clones and leaves some out. The sample has some 140,000 clones, about 90% seen once. The sample in question was peripheral blood, obtained on day 0 of AZD1222 vaccination. These TCRs come from an adult in good health. CDR3s include the opening cysteine and the closing phenylalanine or tryptophan. D genes are given only for firm matches. The size entry is marked missing in some rows and otherwise reads once, few, many or a size class.

CDR3	DNA	size	J	D	V
CASSQGGPFTGNTIYF	TGCGCCAGCAGCCAAGGCGGCCCTTTCACTGGAAACACCATATATTTT	NA	TRBJ1-3	NA	TRBV4-1
CASSQESSYTGELFF	TGCGCCAGCAGCCAAGAGTCCTCTTACACCGGGGAGCTGTTTTTT	NA	TRBJ2-2	NA	TRBV4-3
CASSYHRVYGYTF	TGTGCCAGCAGTTACCACAGGGTCTATGGCTACACCTTC	NA	TRBJ1-2	NA	TRBV6-6
CASSVRTGFSGNTIYF	TGTGCCAGCAGCGTGCGGACAGGGTTTTCTGGAAACACCATATATTTT	NA	TRBJ1-3	TRBD1	TRBV9
CASSLAFSDTQYF	TGCGCCAGCAGCTTGGCCTTCTCAGATACGCAGTATTTT	NA	TRBJ2-3	NA	TRBV5-1
CASSVASFDPNYGYTF	TGTGCCAGCAGCGTGGCCTCCTTCGATCCTAACTATGGCTACACCTTC	NA	TRBJ1-2	NA	TRBV9
CASSLLGSGYGYTF	TGTGCCAGCAGCTTGCTCGGCAGCGGCTATGGCTACACCTTC	NA	TRBJ1-2	NA	TRBV5-4
CASSAGNGWTDTQYF	TGTGCCAGTAGTGCAGGGAACGGTTGGACAGATACGCAGTATTTT	once	TRBJ2-3	NA	TRBV19
CASSYYEGGSTDTQYF	TGTGCCAGCAGTTACTATGAGGGCGGTAGCACAGATACGCAGTATTTT	NA	TRBJ2-3	NA	TRBV6-6
CASSVDRFSDEQFF	TGTGCCAGCAGTGTCGACAGGTTTAGCGATGAGCAGTTCTTC	NA	TRBJ2-1	NA	TRBV27
CASSIAGGGYTEAFF	TGTGCCAGTAGTATAGCCGGGGGTGGGTACACTGAAGCTTTCTTT	few	TRBJ1-1	NA	TRBV19
CASSLTGVYGYTF	TGTGCCAGCAGTTTAACCGGTGTTTATGGCTACACCTTC	NA	TRBJ1-2	NA	TRBV28
CSASASGKSETQYF	TGCAGTGCTAGTGCTAGCGGGAAGTCTGAGACCCAGTACTTC	NA	TRBJ2-5	TRBD2	TRBV20-1
CASSTEWGRTYEQYF	TGTGCCAGTAGTACCGAGTGGGGCCGGACCTACGAGCAGTACTTC	NA	TRBJ2-7	NA	TRBV19
CAISAQGDTQYF	TGTGCCATCAGTGCACAGGGGGATACGCAGTATTTT	NA	TRBJ2-3	TRBD1	TRBV10-3
CASGFGGQQQFF	TGTGCTAGTGGTTTCGGCGGGCAACAGCAGTTCTTC	NA	TRBJ2-1	NA	TRBV12-5
CASSPGGGDTDTQYF	TGTGCCAGCAGCCCCGGGGGGGGAGACACAGATACGCAGTATTTT	NA	TRBJ2-3	TRBD2	TRBV11-3
CAWSPPLREQYF	TGTGCCTGGAGTCCACCTTTGCGGGAGCAGTACTTC	NA	TRBJ2-7	NA	TRBV30
CASSRVRVAGGEQFF	TGTGCCAGCAGTCGGGTGCGGGTAGCGGGAGGTGAGCAGTTCTTC	NA	TRBJ2-1	TRBD2	TRBV6-5
CASSYRSEAFF	TGTGCCAGCAGTTACAGGTCAGAAGCTTTCTTT	NA	TRBJ1-1	NA	TRBV6-5
CASSQGEVRWLETQYF	TGTGCCAGCAGCCAAGGGGAAGTTCGGTGGTTAGAGACCCAGTACTTC	NA	TRBJ2-5	NA	TRBV14
CASSPQPAGNYGYTF	TGTGCCAGCAGTCCCCAACCGGCAGGGAACTATGGCTACACCTTC	once	TRBJ1-2	NA	TRBV6-5
CASSVDGPKNIQYF	TGTGCCAGCAGCGTTGATGGGCCGAAAAACATTCAGTACTTC	NA	TRBJ2-4	NA	TRBV9
CSAHTGRSSYEQYF	TGCAGCGCCCATACTGGAAGAAGCTCCTACGAGCAGTACTTC	NA	TRBJ2-7	NA	TRBV29-1
CASSGRNRETGYNEQFF	TGTGCCAGCAGCGGCAGAAACAGGGAAACAGGCTACAATGAGCAGTTCTTC	few	TRBJ2-1	NA	TRBV9
CASSPRTGYGNEKLFF	TGTGCCAGTAGTCCCCGGACAGGGTATGGAAATGAAAAACTGTTTTTT	once	TRBJ1-4	TRBD1	TRBV19
CASSGTGGAPSPLHF	TGTGCCAGTAGTGGGACAGGGGGCGCCCCCTCACCCCTCCACTTT	NA	TRBJ1-6	TRBD1	TRBV19
CAWSVRGDSIGTEAFF	TGTGCCTGGAGTGTTAGGGGAGACTCCATCGGAACTGAAGCTTTCTTT	NA	TRBJ1-1	NA	TRBV30
CASSLESQGNGFF	TGTGCCAGCAGCTTAGAGTCCCAGGGCAATGGATTCTTC	once	TRBJ2-1	NA	TRBV7-2
CASSLRRDRWNYGYTF	TGTGCCAGCAGCTTACGGAGGGACCGCTGGAACTATGGCTACACCTTC	NA	TRBJ1-2	NA	TRBV5-8
CASSQDNNPPFF	TGCGCCAGCAGCCAAGATAATAATCCCCCATTCTTT	few	TRBJ1-1	NA	TRBV4-1
CASSHGGQQDRVYNEQFF	TGCGCCAGCAGCCATGGTGGTCAGCAGGACAGGGTTTACAATGAGCAGTTCTTC	NA	TRBJ2-1	TRBD1	TRBV4-3
CASSLQGTGGDTEAFF	TGTGCCAGCAGCCTACAAGGGACAGGGGGCGATACTGAAGCTTTCTTT	NA	TRBJ1-1	TRBD1	TRBV7-8
CASSSDSGANVLTF	TGTGCCAGCAGTTCCGACTCTGGGGCCAACGTCCTGACTTTC	NA	TRBJ2-6	NA	TRBV6-2/TRBV6-3
CAWSLKVGGYTF	TGTGCCTGGAGCCTGAAGGTGGGTGGCTACACCTTC	NA	TRBJ1-2	NA	TRBV30
CASSLSWDTIYF	TGTGCCAGCAGTTTATCTTGGGACACCATATATTTT	NA	TRBJ1-3	NA	TRBV12-3/TRBV12-4
CASRGQGGNQPQHF	TGTGCCAGCAGGGGACAGGGGGGCAATCAGCCCCAGCATTTT	NA	TRBJ1-5	TRBD1	TRBV5-6
CASSVEGLNTEAFF	TGTGCCAGCAGCGTAGAGGGACTGAACACTGAAGCTTTCTTT	NA	TRBJ1-1	NA	TRBV9
CASSLGWRHQPQHF	TGTGCCAGCAGCTTGGGCTGGCGGCACCAGCCCCAGCATTTT	NA	TRBJ1-5	NA	TRBV5-5
CASNRGQENTIYF	TGTGCCAGCAACAGGGGCCAAGAAAACACCATATATTTT	NA	TRBJ1-3	TRBD1	TRBV7-9
CASSIKAGIYEQYF	TGTGCCAGTAGTATTAAAGCGGGGATCTACGAGCAGTACTTC	NA	TRBJ2-7	TRBD2	TRBV19
CASSDSGYTF	TGTGCCAGCAGTGATAGTGGCTACACCTTC	NA	TRBJ1-2	NA	TRBV25-1
CASSYSTVQVQPQHF	TGTGCCAGCAGTTACTCGACAGTCCAAGTTCAGCCCCAGCATTTT	once	TRBJ1-5	NA	TRBV6-2/TRBV6-3
CARNSRGAKNIQYF	TGTGCCAGGAACTCCAGGGGAGCCAAAAACATTCAGTACTTC	once	TRBJ2-4	NA	TRBV19
CAWREAGKINEKLFF	TGTGCCTGGAGGGAAGCCGGTAAGATTAATGAAAAACTGTTTTTT	NA	TRBJ1-4	NA	TRBV30
CASSRKTAGVETQYF	TGTGCCAGCAGCAGAAAGACGGCAGGGGTCGAGACCCAGTACTTC	NA	TRBJ2-5	NA	TRBV7-2
CAWSVGIEQYF	TGTGCCTGGAGTGTAGGGATAGAGCAGTACTTC	once	TRBJ2-7	NA	TRBV30
CASTPSAYGAFQETQYF	TGTGCCAGCACCCCCTCGGCCTATGGGGCTTTTCAAGAGACCCAGTACTTC	NA	TRBJ2-5	NA	TRBV28
CASRISRVNYGYTF	TGTGCCAGTAGAATATCGAGGGTTAACTATGGCTACACCTTC	NA	TRBJ1-2	NA	TRBV19
CASRSTGGTEAFF	TGTGCCAGCAGGTCGACAGGGGGCACTGAAGCTTTCTTT	NA	TRBJ1-1	TRBD1	TRBV5-4
CASSQVGGYGYTF	TGTGCCAGCAGCCAAGTTGGGGGCTATGGCTACACCTTC	NA	TRBJ1-2	NA	TRBV4-2
CASSQGGTALNGYTF	TGCGCCAGCAGCCAAGGAGGGACAGCCCTTAATGGCTACACCTTC	NA	TRBJ1-2	TRBD1	TRBV4-3
CASSIAPGQQASGYTF	TGTGCCAGTAGTATAGCTCCGGGACAGCAAGCTAGTGGCTACACCTTC	once	TRBJ1-2	TRBD1	TRBV19